The 18 T cell receptor beta chains given below trace back to one sample, sequenced in a study of blood T cell repertoires in COVID-19. Produced via immunoSEQ multiplex PCR; TCRdb's table is partial and in-frame only. In the table there are 250,000 or so clones, around 86% of which are singletons. The sample was peripheral blood. These receptors all come from a young man who had recovered from COVID-19.

The chain joins TRBV6-5 to TRBJ1-1; 7 nucleotides align to TRBD1. The CDR3 has 15 residues. The V gene's germline CDR1 is MNHEY and CDR2 SVGAGI. The V and J ends lost 5 bases and 0 bases, in that order; junction bases with no gene match: 6. The CDR3 protein is CASSRDSFMNTEAFF. In DNA form, the CDR3 reads TGTGCCAGCAGTAGGGACAGTTTCATGAACACTGAAGCTTTCTTT.

The chain employs TRBV19 and TRBJ2-3; 7 nucleotides match TRBD1. CDR3 size: 14 residues. Looked up from germline, CDR1 is LNHDA and CDR2 is SQIVND (reference sequence). V dropped 6 bases and J dropped 1; count of bases not matched to a gene: 4. CDR3 DNA sequence: TGTGCCAGTAGCTCAACAGGGGGCACAGATACGCAGTATTTT. This translates into CASSSTGGTDTQYF.

The V gene is TRBV19, the J gene TRBJ1-5, with D unresolved. V was pared by 6 bases and J by 6 bases, with 12 bases between. This CDR3 comprises 13 residues. Per germline, CDR1 LNHDA and CDR2 SQIVND (reference sequence). CDR3 nucleotide sequence: TGTGCCAGTAGCCCTAGGTTGCCTCAGCCCCAGCATTTT. It is translated as CASSPRLPQPQHF.

Turning to this clone: The junction departs from the called germline gene at one end, perhaps through a read error. The chain links TRBV28 to TRBJ1-1, with TRBD1 as a possible D gene (5 bases). This CDR3 comprises 11 residues. Germline V gene lookup returns CDR1 MDHEN and CDR2 SYDVKM. Here the CDR3 reads CASRVGRRAFF. The CDR3 DNA reads as TGTGCGAGCAGAGTGGGGCGCAGGGCTTTCTTT. Full variable domain (missing parts from reference TRBV28 and TRBJ1-1): DVKVTQSSRYLVKRTGEKVFLECVQDMDHENMFWYRQDPGLGLRLIYFSYDVKMKEKGDIPEGYSVSREKKERFSLILESASTNQTSMYLCASRVGRRAFFGQGTRLTVV.

This clone showed up just once. The gene calls are TRBV6-5 and TRBJ1-1, with 9 bases matching TRBD1. CDR1 MNHEY and CDR2 SVGAGI come from the germline V gene. V lost 6 bases and J lost 11; bases outside the gene matches: 7. The CDR3 runs to 12 residues. The CDR3 is CASRGDRGWAFF. The CDR3 DNA is TGTGCCAGCAGAGGCGACAGGGGGTGGGCTTTCTTT.

The chain carries TRBV28 and TRBJ2-3; TRBD2 aligns across 8 bases. The germline V gene encodes CDR1 MDHEN and CDR2 SYDVKM. The CDR3 is 15 amino acids. V shed 5 bases, J shed 4 bases, and the junction held 8 bases outside the gene matches. The CDR3 bases are TGTGCCAGCAGTCCCCGGGGGGGTACTTCAGATACGCAGTATTTT. It specifies CASSPRGGTSDTQYF. Using reference TRBV28 and TRBJ2-3 for the parts outside the CDR3, the full variable domain is DVKVTQSSRYLVKRTGEKVFLECVQDMDHENMFWYRQDPGLGLRLIYFSYDVKMKEKGDIPEGYSVSREKKERFSLILESASTNQTSMYLCASSPRGGTSDTQYFGPGTRLTVL.

This chain links TRBV10-3 with TRBJ2-7, with 11 bases aligning to TRBD2. V shed 6 bases and J 4 bases; nucleotides not matched to a gene: 8. The CDR3 is 15 amino acids. Germline V gene sequence: CDR1 ENHRY, CDR2 SYGVKD. The CDR3 region has the DNA TGTGCCATCAGAAGCGGTAGCGGGGGGGCATACGAGCAGTACGTC. Its protein product is CAIRSGSGGAYEQYV.

The V and J genes are TRBV10-1 and TRBJ2-3, with D maybe TRBD1 (6 bases). This CDR3 is 14 amino acids long. Per germline, CDR1 WNHNN and CDR2 SYGVQD (reference sequence). Trimming took 2 bases from V and 4 from J, leaving 10 bases between them. The CDR3 loop is CASSEGQSPDTQYF. CDR3 coding DNA: TGCGCCAGCAGTGAGGGACAGAGCCCAGATACGCAGTATTTT.

J is TRBJ1-6 and V is TRBV19; tentatively, D is TRBD1 (6 bases). The CDR3 is 14 amino acids. V lost 6 bases to trimming and J lost 7 bases, with 13 bases between them. Germline lookup yields CDR1 LNHDA and CDR2 SQIVND (reference sequence). The CDR3 loop reads CASSLGQSNSPLHF. The CDR3, as DNA: TGTGCCAGTAGCCTAGGACAGAGCAATTCACCCCTCCACTTT.

This chain connects TRBV5-1 to TRBJ1-5, with TRBD1 identical over 9 bases. From germline, CDR1 is SGHRS and CDR2 YFSETQ. The CDR3 is 15 residues long. J gave up 3 bases and V 4 bases, and 5 bases lay outside the gene matches. The CDR3 nucleotides read TGCGCCAGCAGCCCGGGGACAGGGTACAATCAGCCCCAGCATTTT. As protein: CASSPGTGYNQPQHF.

J is TRBJ1-1 and V is TRBV6-5; unclear D gene. Germline CDR1 reads MNHEY; CDR2 reads SVGAGI. CDR3 length: 14 amino acids. V dropped 3 bases and J dropped 1 base, with 9 bases sitting between them. The CDR3 nucleotides are TGTGCCAGCAGTTATCGGGAGGGGAACACTGAAGCTTTCTTT. It translates to CASSYREGNTEAFF.

The V call is TRBV5-1, the J call TRBJ2-5, with D possibly being TRBD1 (6 bases). CDR1 SGHRS and CDR2 YFSETQ come from the germline V gene. This CDR3 comprises 14 residues. The germline V and J ends were trimmed by 7 bases and 2 bases, with 15 bases remaining between them. DNA for the CDR3: TGCGCCAGCCACACCGGGACACCGCAAGAGACCCAGTACTTC. Encoded protein: CASHTGTPQETQYF.

This clone was counted a single time. The V and J genes are TRBV5-8 and TRBJ2-5, with a possible D match to TRBD1 (6 bases). Germline-derived CDR1 and CDR2 are SGHTS and YDEGEE. This CDR3 comprises 16 residues. With 5 bases removed from V and 5 bases from J, the gap between germline ends came to 22 bases. The CDR3 bases are TGTGCCAGCAGTTGGGCCCACACACAGGGAACGGAGACCCAGTACTTC. Its protein is CASSWAHTQGTETQYF.

V usage is TRBV6-2 or TRBV6-3 and J usage is TRBJ2-3; perhaps TRBD2 as D (5 bases). Trimming pared 4 bases from V and 6 bases from J, leaving 5 bases between. The CDR3 spans 11 residues. Looked up from germline, CDR1 is MNHEY and CDR2 is SVGEGT. CDR3: CASSSGDTQYF. The CDR3 nucleotides are TGTGCCAGCAGTTCGGGGGATACGCAGTATTTT.

This chain links TRBV25-1 with TRBJ2-3; D might be TRBD1 (6 bases). Per germline, CDR1 MGHDK and CDR2 SYGVNS. The CDR3 contains 11 residues. The germline V and J ends were trimmed by 6 bases and 8 bases, with 9 bases remaining between them. The CDR3: CASRRGSTQYF. CDR3 sequence (DNA): TGTGCCAGCAGGAGGGGGTCTACGCAGTATTTT.

This clone is a singleton in its sample. J is TRBJ1-5 and V is TRBV19; no firm D call. In germline, CDR1 is LNHDA, CDR2 SQIVND (reference sequence). The CDR3 consists of 13 residues. CDR3 sequence (DNA): TGTGCTGTGAGGTCCCATAGCAATCAGCCCCAGCATTTT. Residues: CAVRSHSNQPQHF.

This clone was counted ten times or more. The V and J genes are TRBV3-1 (or the pseudogene TRBV3-2) and TRBJ2-7; the D is unclear. Germline V gene data show CDR1 as LGHDT and CDR2 as YNNKEL (reference sequence). The V gene lost 4 bases and the J gene lost 0 bases, with 13 bases spanning the gap. The CDR3 consists of 15 residues. The CDR3 DNA reads as TGTGCCAGCAGCCCCACGGCGGCCCCCTCCTACGAGCAGTACTTC. Protein product: CASSPTAAPSYEQYF.

The chain recombines TRBV6-4 with TRBJ1-2; TRBD1 is a possible D gene (5 bases). In germline, CDR1 is MRHNA, CDR2 SNTAGT. The CDR3 loop spans 14 amino acids. The V end lost 2 bases, the J end lost 4 bases, and 11 bases lay between the germline ends. CDR3 protein: CASSDRGYGYGYTF. For the CDR3, the DNA is TGTGCCAGCAGTGACAGGGGATACGGCTATGGCTACACCTTC.